The present T cell receptor beta chain was sequenced within a study of blood T cell repertoires in COVID-19. Turning to the study itself: Samples taken during acute and convalescent COVID-19 were collected in the United States, Italy and Spain.

Patients at the Seattle site were enrolled during active infection and followed longitudinally. Germline V gives CDR1 MNHEY, CDR2 SMNVEV (reference sequence). V lost 2 bases to trimming and J lost 8 bases, with 16 bases between them. There are 15 residues in the CDR3. In the authors' workflow: Reference gene primer amplification yielded estimated nucleated cell counts. TCRdb's copy holds only in-frame clones and misses some; the assay was immunoSEQ multiplex PCR. The DNA was the basis for D and trimming; V, J and clone size are from that table. The data hold about 80,000 clones, with roughly 80% observed a single time.

The specimen was peripheral blood. J is TRBJ2-1 and V is TRBV27; D unresolved. The TCR originated in a man in his 60s with COVID-19, enrolled during active disease. CDR3 region: CASSLTTLGFDEQFF. The CDR3 coding sequence is TGTGCCAGCAGTTTAACTACTCTTGGGTTTGATGAGCAGTTCTTC.